Given below is one TCR beta chain in context. The data were obtained in a study of blood T cell repertoires in COVID-19. During active infection, Seattle patients enrolled and were then monitored through disease. The method was immunoSEQ multiplex PCR; TCRdb's version includes in-frame clones alone and lacks a portion of them. The sample yields about 220,000 clones, about 81% seen once. Trimming pared 10 bases from V and 7 bases from J, leaving 17 bases between. The CDR3 is 13 residues long. CDR1 and CDR2 (germline): MNHNY, SVGAGI (reference sequence). The sample was peripheral blood. The sequence was obtained from a woman older than 75 with COVID-19, enrolled during active disease. The chain combines TRBV6-6 with TRBJ1-5, with D maybe TRBD1 (5 bases). CDR3 in DNA: TGTGCCACCGGAGGAGGGGTTGGGCAGCCCCAGCATTTT. It encodes CATGGGVGQPQHF.